There are a few counts of the clone carrying this T cell receptor beta chain. This sample was taken from a study of cytomegalovirus exposure and HLA in healthy donors. Libraries were prepared by immunoSEQ multiplex PCR; TCRdb keeps only in-frame clonotypes and omits some of them. The data show around 300,000 clones, just over 85% seen once. V lost 4 bases to trimming and J lost 6 bases; unmatched junction nucleotides: 5. The germline V gene has CDR1 MNHEY and CDR2 SMNVEV (reference sequence). The CDR3 extends over 14 amino acids. Material: PBMCs. The receptor was isolated from a woman aged 18-29 years in good health and CMV-seronegative. This chain links TRBV27 with TRBJ1-5; TRBD1 agrees at 8 bases. This CDR3 reads CASSSMTGVQPQHF. CDR3 bases: TGTGCCAGCAGTTCAATGACAGGGGTTCAGCCCCAGCATTTT.